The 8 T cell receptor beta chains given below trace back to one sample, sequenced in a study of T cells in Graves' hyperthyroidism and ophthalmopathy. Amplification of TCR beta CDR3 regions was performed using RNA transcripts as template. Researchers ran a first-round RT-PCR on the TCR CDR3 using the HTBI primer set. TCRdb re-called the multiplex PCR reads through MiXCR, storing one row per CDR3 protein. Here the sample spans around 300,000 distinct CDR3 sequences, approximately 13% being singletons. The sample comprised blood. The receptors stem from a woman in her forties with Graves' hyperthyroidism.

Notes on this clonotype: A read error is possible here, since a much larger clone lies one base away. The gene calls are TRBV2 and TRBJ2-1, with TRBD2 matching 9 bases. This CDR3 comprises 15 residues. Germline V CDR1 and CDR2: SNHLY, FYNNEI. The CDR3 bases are TGTGCCAGCAGTGACGCCCTGCTAGCGGGGAATGAGCAGCTCTTC. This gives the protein CASSDALLAGNEQLF.

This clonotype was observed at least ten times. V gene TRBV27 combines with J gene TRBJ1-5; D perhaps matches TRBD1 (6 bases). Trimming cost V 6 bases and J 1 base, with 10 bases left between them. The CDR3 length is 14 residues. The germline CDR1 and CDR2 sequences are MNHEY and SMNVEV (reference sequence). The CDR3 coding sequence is TGTGCCAGCAGCCCGACAGGCAGCAATCAGCCCCAGCATTTT. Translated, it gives CASSPTGSNQPQHF.

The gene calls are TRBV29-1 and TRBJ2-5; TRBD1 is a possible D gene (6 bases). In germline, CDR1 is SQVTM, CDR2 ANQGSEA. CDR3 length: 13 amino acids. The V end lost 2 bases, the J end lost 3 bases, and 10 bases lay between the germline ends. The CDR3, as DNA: TGCAGCGTTGAAATGGCAGGGGAAGAGACCCAGTACTTC. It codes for CSVEMAGEETQYF.

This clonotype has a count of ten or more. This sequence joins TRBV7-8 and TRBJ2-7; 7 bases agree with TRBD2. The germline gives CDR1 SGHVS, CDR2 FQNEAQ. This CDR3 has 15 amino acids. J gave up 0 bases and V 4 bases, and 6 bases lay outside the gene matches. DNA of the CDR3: TGTGCCAGCAGCTATTCGGGAGGCCGCTCCTACGAGCAGTACTTC. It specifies CASSYSGGRSYEQYF.

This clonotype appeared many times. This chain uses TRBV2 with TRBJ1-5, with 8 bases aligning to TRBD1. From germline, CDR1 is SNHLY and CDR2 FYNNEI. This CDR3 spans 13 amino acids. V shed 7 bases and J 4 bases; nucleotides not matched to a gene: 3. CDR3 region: CASIRDRNQPQHF. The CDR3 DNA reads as TGTGCCAGCATCCGGGACAGGAATCAGCCCCAGCATTTT.

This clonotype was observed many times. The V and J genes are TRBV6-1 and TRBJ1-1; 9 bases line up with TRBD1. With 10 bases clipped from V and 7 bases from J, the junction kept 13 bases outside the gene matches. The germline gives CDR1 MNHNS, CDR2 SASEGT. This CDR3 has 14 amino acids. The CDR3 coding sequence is TGTGCCACTTGCACCGGGACAGGGATAGGTGAAGCTTTCTTT. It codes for CATCTGTGIGEAFF.

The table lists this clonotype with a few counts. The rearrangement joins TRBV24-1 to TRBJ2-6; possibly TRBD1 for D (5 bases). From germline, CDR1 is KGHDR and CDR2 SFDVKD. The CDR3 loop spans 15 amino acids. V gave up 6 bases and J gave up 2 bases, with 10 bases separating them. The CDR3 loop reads CATSPGSAGANVLTF. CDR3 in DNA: TGTGCCACCAGTCCAGGGTCCGCTGGGGCCAACGTCCTGACTTTC.

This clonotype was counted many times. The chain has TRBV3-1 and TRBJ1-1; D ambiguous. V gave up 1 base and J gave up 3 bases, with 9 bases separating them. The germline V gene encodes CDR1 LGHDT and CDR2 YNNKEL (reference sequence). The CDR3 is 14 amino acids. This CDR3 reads CASSQAGAHTEAFF. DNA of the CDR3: TGTGCCAGCAGCCAAGCAGGAGCCCACACTGAAGCTTTCTTT.